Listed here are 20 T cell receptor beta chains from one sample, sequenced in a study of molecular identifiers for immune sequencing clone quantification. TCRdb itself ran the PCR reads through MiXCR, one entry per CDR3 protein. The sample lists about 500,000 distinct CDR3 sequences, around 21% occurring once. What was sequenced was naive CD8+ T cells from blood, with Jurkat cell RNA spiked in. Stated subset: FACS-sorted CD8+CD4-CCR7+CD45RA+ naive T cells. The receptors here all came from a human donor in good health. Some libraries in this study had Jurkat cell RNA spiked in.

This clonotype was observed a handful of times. CDR3 bases: TGTGCCAGCAGTGAAAGAGGATCCAGGACATACCTCCAAGAGACCCAGTACTTC. Protein sequence: CASSERGSRTYLQETQYF. This rearrangement joins TRBV2 to TRBJ2-5; a possible D gene is TRBD1 (5 bases). Germline lookup yields CDR1 SNHLY and CDR2 FYNNEI. V gave up 2 bases and J gave up 1 base, with 20 bases separating them. The CDR3 consists of 18 residues.

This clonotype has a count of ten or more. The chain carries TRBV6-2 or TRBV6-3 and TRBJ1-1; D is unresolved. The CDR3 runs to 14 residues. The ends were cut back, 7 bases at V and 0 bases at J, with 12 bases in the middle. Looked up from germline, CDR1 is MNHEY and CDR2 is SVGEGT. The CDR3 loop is CASTWALMNTEAFF. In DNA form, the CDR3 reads TGTGCCAGCACGTGGGCCCTCATGAACACTGAAGCTTTCTTT.

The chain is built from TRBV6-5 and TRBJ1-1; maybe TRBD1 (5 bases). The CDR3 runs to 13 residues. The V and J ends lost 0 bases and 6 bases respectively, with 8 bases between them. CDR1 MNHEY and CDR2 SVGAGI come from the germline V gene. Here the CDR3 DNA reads TGTGCCAGCAGTTACTCGGGGGTGTCTGAAGCTTTCTTT. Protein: CASSYSGVSEAFF.

DNA of the CDR3: TGTGCCAGCAGCACGTCAGGGACAGCGAACACTGAAGCTTTCTTT. It codes for CASSTSGTANTEAFF. The genes are TRBV9 and TRBJ1-1; 7 nucleotides align to TRBD1. The CDR3 totals 15 residues. Germline V gives CDR1 SGDLS, CDR2 YYNGEE. Germline trimming cut 4 bases from V and 1 base from J; bases unmatched to any gene: 7.

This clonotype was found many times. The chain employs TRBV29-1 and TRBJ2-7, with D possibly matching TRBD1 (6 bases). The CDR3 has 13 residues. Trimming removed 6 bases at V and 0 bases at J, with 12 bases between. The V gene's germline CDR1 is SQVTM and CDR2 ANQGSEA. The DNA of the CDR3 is TGCAGCGTCGAGGGGGAATCCTCCTACGAGCAGTACTTC. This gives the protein CSVEGESSYEQYF.

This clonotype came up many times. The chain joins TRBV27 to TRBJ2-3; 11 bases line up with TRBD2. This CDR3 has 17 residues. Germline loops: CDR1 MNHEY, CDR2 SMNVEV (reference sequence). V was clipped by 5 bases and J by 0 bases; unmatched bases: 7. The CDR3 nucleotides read TGTGCCAGCAGTCTCCTCACTAGCGGGGGAAGCACAGATACGCAGTATTTT. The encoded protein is CASSLLTSGGSTDTQYF.

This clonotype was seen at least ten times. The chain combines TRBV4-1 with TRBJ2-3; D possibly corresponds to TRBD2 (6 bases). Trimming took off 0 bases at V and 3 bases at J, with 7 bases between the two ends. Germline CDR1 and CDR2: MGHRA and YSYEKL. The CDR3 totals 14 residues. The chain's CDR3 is CASSQERETDTQYF. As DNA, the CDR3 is TGCGCCAGCAGCCAAGAGCGGGAAACAGATACGCAGTATTTT.

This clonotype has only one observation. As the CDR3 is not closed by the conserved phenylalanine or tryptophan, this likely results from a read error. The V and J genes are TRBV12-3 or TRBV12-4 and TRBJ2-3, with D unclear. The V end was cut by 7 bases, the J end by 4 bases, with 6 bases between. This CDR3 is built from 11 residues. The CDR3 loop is CASMLADTQYC. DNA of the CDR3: TGTGCCAGCATGCTGGCAGATACGCAGTATTGT.

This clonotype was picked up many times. The CDR3 DNA sequence: TGTGCCAGCAGCCAAGATATAAGGGGCGGTGGCACTGAAGCTTTCTTT. Translating gives CASSQDIRGGGTEAFF. The chain uses TRBV14 and TRBJ1-1; TRBD1 is a possible D gene (5 bases). Germline V gene data show CDR1 as SGHDN and CDR2 as FVKESK. The CDR3 has 16 amino acids. V gave up 0 bases and J gave up 4 bases, with 15 bases separating them.

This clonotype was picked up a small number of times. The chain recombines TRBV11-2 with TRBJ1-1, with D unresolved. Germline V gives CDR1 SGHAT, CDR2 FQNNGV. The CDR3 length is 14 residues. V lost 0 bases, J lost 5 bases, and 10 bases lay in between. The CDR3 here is CASSLERHGTEAFF. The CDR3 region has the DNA TGTGCCAGCAGCTTAGAAAGGCACGGTACTGAAGCTTTCTTT. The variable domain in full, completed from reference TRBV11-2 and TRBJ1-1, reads EAGVAQSPRYKIIEKRQSVAFWCNPISGHATLYWYQQILGQGPKLLIQFQNNGVVDDSQLPKDRFSAERLKGVDSTLKIQPAKLEDSAVYLCASSLERHGTEAFFGQGTRLTVV.

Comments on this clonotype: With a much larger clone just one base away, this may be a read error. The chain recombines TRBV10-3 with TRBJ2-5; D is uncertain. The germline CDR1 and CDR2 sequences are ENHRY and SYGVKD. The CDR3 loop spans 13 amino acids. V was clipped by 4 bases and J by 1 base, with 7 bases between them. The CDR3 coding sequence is TGTGCCATCAGTGGAGTCAGCCAAGAGACCCAGTACTTC. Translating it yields CAISGVSQETQYF.

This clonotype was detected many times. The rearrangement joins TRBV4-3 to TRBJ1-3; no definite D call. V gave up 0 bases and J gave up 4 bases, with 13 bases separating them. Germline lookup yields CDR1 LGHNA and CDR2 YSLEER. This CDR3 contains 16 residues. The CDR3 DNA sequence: TGCGCCAGCAGCCAAGATTGGCCTAACTGGGGAAACACCATATATTTT. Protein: CASSQDWPNWGNTIYF.

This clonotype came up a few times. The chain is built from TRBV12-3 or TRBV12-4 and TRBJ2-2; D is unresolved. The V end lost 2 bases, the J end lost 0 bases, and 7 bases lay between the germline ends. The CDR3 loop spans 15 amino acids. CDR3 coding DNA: TGTGCCAGCAGTTTAAAGGTGTCGAACACCGGGGAGCTGTTTTTT. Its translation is CASSLKVSNTGELFF.

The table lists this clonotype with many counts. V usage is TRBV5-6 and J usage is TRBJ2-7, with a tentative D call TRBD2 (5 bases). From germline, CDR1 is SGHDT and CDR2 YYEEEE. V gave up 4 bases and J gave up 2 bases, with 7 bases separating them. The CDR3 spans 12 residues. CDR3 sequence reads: CASSEGTYEQYF. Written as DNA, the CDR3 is TGTGCCAGCAGCGAGGGTACCTACGAGCAGTACTTC. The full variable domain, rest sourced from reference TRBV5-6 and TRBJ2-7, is DAGVTQSPTHLIKTRGQQVTLRCSPKSGHDTVSWYQQALGQGPQFIFQYYEEEERQRGNFPDRFSGHQFPNYSSELNVNALLLGDSALYLCASSEGTYEQYFGPGTRLTVT.

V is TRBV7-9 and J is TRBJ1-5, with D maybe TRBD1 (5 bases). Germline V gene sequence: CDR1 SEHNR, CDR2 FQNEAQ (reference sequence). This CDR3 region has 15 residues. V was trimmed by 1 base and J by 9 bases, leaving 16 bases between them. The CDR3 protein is CASSLEGPGRVPQHF. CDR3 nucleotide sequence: TGTGCCAGCAGCTTAGAGGGGCCAGGTAGGGTGCCCCAGCATTTT. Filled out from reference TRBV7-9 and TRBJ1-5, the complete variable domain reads DTGVSQNPRHKITKRGQNVTFRCDPISEHNRLYWYRQTLGQGPEFLTYFQNEAQLEKSRLLSDRFSAERPKGSFSTLEIQRTEQGDSAMYLCASSLEGPGRVPQHFGDGTRLSIL.

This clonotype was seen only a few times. CDR3 nucleotides: TGTGCCAGCAGCTTATTTACCGTTACGTCGAGGACAGGGGGCGGTGAAAAACTGTTTTTT. Protein: CASSLFTVTSRTGGGEKLFF. V and J are TRBV7-6 and TRBJ1-4, with TRBD1 identical over 11 bases. Germline values: CDR1 SGHVS, CDR2 FNYEAQ. This CDR3 has 20 residues. With V trimmed by 2 bases and J by 7 bases, 18 bases remained unmatched.

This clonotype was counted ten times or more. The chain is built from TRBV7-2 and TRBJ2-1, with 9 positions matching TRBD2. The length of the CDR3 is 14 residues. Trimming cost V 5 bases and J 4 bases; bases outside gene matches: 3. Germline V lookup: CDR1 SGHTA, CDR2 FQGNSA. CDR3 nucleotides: TGTGCCAGCAGCCGAACTAGCGGGTACAATGAGCAGTTCTTC. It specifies CASSRTSGYNEQFF.

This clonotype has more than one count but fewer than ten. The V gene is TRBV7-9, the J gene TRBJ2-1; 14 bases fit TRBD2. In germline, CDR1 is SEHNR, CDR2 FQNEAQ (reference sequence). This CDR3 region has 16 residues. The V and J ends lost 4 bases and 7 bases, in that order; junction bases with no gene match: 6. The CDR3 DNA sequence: TGTGCCAGCAGCTCGACTAGCGGGGGGGCCAGGAATGAGCAGTTCTTC. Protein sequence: CASSSTSGGARNEQFF. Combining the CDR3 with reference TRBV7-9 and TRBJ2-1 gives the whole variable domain DTGVSQNPRHKITKRGQNVTFRCDPISEHNRLYWYRQTLGQGPEFLTYFQNEAQLEKSRLLSDRFSAERPKGSFSTLEIQRTEQGDSAMYLCASSSTSGGARNEQFFGPGTRLTVL.

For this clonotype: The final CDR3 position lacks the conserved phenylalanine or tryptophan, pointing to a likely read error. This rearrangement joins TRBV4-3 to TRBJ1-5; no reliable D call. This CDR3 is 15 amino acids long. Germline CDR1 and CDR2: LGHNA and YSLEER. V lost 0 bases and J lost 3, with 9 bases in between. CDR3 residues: CASSQDWQDNQPQHL. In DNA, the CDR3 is TGCGCCAGCAGCCAAGATTGGCAGGACAATCAGCCCCAGCATCTT.

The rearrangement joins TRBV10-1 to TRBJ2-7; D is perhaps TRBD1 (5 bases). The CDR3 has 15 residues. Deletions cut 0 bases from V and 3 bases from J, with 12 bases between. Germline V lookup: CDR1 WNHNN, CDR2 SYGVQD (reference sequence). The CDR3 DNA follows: TGCGCCAGCAGTGAGTCGAAAGGGGCCGGCTACGAGCAGTACTTC. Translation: CASSESKGAGYEQYF.